This T cell receptor beta chain was retrieved from a study of blood T cell repertoires in COVID-19. Across the whole study: Researchers got acute and convalescent COVID-19 samples from the United States, Italy and Spain.

Original data processing: For nucleated cells, counts were estimated from reference gene primer amplification. Libraries were prepared by immunoSEQ multiplex PCR; TCRdb keeps only in-frame clonotypes and omits some of them. Clone size and V and J calls were adopted from that table, with D and trimming inferred from the DNA. Among about 88,000 clones listed, around 90% were seen once. The CDR3 runs to 15 residues. Germline values: CDR1 SGHNT, CDR2 YYREEE (reference sequence). Deletions cut 0 bases from V and 3 bases from J, with 9 bases between. Sequencing was done on a sample of peripheral blood. The sequence derives from a human donor with active COVID-19. The donor label of this sample is uncertain. J is TRBJ1-4 and V is TRBV5-4, with D maybe TRBD1 (5 bases). The CDR3 region has the DNA TGTGCCAGCAGCTTGGCGGGGGTCCCTAATGAAAAACTGTTTTTT. This codes for CASSLAGVPNEKLFF.